The rows below give T cell receptor beta chains drawn from one sample of a study of T cell repertoires in cytomegalovirus infection. TCRdb called the reads again in MiXCR, with one record for every CDR3 protein. The sample lists fewer than 350,000 distinct CDR3 sequences, approximately 9.5% occurring once. The sample comprised PBMCs. Source of these receptors: a human donor in good health (CMV status not recorded). Some clones in this sample may be carry-over from other donors' samples. Each CDR3 is given with its conserved first and last residue. The D gene is left open where the match is weak. Not all rows give a size; the values are once, few, many and, for expanded clones, a class.

clone_size: many
d_call: -
j_call: TRBJ2-3
v_call: TRBV7-2
cdr3_nt: TGTGCCAGCAGCTCGGACCGATCTAGCACAGATACGCAGTATTTT
cdr3_aa: CASSSDRSSTDTQYF

clone_size: many
d_call: -
j_call: TRBJ1-2
v_call: TRBV7-2
cdr3_nt: TGTGCCAGCAGCTTGACGGCTTTATATGGCTACACCTTC
cdr3_aa: CASSLTALYGYTF

clone_size: -
d_call: -
j_call: TRBJ2-2
v_call: TRBV5-1
cdr3_nt: TGCGCCAGCAGCTTGGAAGAGGGATTTTCCGGGGAGCTGTTTTTT
cdr3_aa: CASSLEEGFSGELFF

clone_size: many
d_call: -
j_call: TRBJ1-6
v_call: TRBV7-3
cdr3_nt: TGTGCCAGCAGCCTGGACAGAAATTCACCCCTCCACTTT
cdr3_aa: CASSLDRNSPLHF

clone_size: many
d_call: -
j_call: TRBJ2-3
v_call: TRBV7-2
cdr3_nt: TGTGCCAGCAGCTTAGCGATGGCAGGGGCTCCTAGCACAGATACGCAGTATTTT
cdr3_aa: CASSLAMAGAPSTDTQYF

clone_size: -
d_call: -
j_call: TRBJ2-2
v_call: TRBV12-3/TRBV12-4
cdr3_nt: TGTGCCAGCAGTCGGACGAGGAACACCGGGGAGCTGTTTTTT
cdr3_aa: CASSRTRNTGELFF

clone_size: -
d_call: -
j_call: TRBJ1-6
v_call: TRBV28
cdr3_nt: TGTGCCAGCAGCTTAGTCGGGTCCAGGGATTCACCCCTCCACTTT
cdr3_aa: CASSLVGSRDSPLHF

clone_size: few
d_call: -
j_call: TRBJ2-7
v_call: TRBV5-1
cdr3_nt: TGCGCCAGCATGGGACTTGGCGTGCAGTACTTC
cdr3_aa: CASMGLGVQYF

clone_size: many
d_call: -
j_call: TRBJ1-5
v_call: TRBV7-8
cdr3_nt: TGTGCCAGCAGCTTAGGGCATAATAGCAATCAGCCCCAGCATTTT
cdr3_aa: CASSLGHNSNQPQHF

clone_size: many
d_call: TRBD1
j_call: TRBJ1-2
v_call: TRBV7-2
cdr3_nt: TGTGCCAGCAGCTTAGCGGAGGGACAGGCAGATGGCTACACCTTC
cdr3_aa: CASSLAEGQADGYTF

clone_size: -
d_call: -
j_call: TRBJ1-1
v_call: TRBV11-2
cdr3_nt: TGTGCCAGCAGCACTTCCGACAGCGGCACTGAAGCTTTCTTT
cdr3_aa: CASSTSDSGTEAFF

clone_size: -
d_call: -
j_call: TRBJ1-2
v_call: TRBV7-2
cdr3_nt: TGTGCCAGCAGCCTGGACAACTTTGATTACACCTTC
cdr3_aa: CASSLDNFDYTF

clone_size: -
d_call: -
j_call: TRBJ2-5
v_call: TRBV4-3
cdr3_nt: TGCGCCAGCAGCCAAGTAGGGACGCGACGGGAGACCCAGTACTTC
cdr3_aa: CASSQVGTRRETQYF

clone_size: few
d_call: -
j_call: TRBJ2-3
v_call: TRBV7-2
cdr3_nt: TGTGCCAGCAGCCCACAAGCAGGGTTGAGCACAGATACGCAGTATTTT
cdr3_aa: CASSPQAGLSTDTQYF

clone_size: -
d_call: TRBD2
j_call: TRBJ2-2
v_call: TRBV20-1
cdr3_nt: TGCAGTGCTAGTGGACTAGCGGGAGTCAACGGGGAGCTGTTTTTT
cdr3_aa: CSASGLAGVNGELFF

clone_size: -
d_call: -
j_call: TRBJ1-4
v_call: TRBV6-5
cdr3_nt: TGTGCCAGCAGTTACTCGGGCAGCGCCAATGAAAAACTGTTTTTT
cdr3_aa: CASSYSGSANEKLFF

clone_size: few
d_call: -
j_call: TRBJ2-4
v_call: TRBV6-6
cdr3_nt: TGTGCCAGCAGGACTTCCAAAAACATTCAGTACTTC
cdr3_aa: CASRTSKNIQYF

clone_size: few
d_call: -
j_call: TRBJ1-1
v_call: TRBV7-2
cdr3_nt: TGTGCCAGCAGCTTAATGGCGAACACTGAAGCTTTCTTT
cdr3_aa: CASSLMANTEAFF

clone_size: -
d_call: -
j_call: TRBJ2-5
v_call: TRBV27
cdr3_nt: TGTGCCAGCAGTTTATCGTGGGGGATAGGGACCCAGTACTTC
cdr3_aa: CASSLSWGIGTQYF

clone_size: -
d_call: TRBD1
j_call: TRBJ1-1
v_call: TRBV28
cdr3_nt: TGTGCCAGCAGTTGGTCTTTGACAGGGGTGAACACTGAAGCTTTCTTT
cdr3_aa: CASSWSLTGVNTEAFF

clone_size: -
d_call: -
j_call: TRBJ2-7
v_call: TRBV15
cdr3_nt: TGTGCCACCAGCAGGGAACCGGGACATAGCTACGAGCAGTACTTC
cdr3_aa: CATSREPGHSYEQYF

clone_size: many
d_call: -
j_call: TRBJ1-5
v_call: TRBV4-3
cdr3_nt: TGCGCCAGCAGCCAAGACACATATCAGCCCCAGCATTTT
cdr3_aa: CASSQDTYQPQHF

clone_size: few
d_call: -
j_call: TRBJ2-1
v_call: TRBV6-2/TRBV6-3
cdr3_nt: TGTGCCAGCAGTTCTAAGGCCTACAATGAGCAGTTCTTC
cdr3_aa: CASSSKAYNEQFF

clone_size: -
d_call: TRBD2
j_call: TRBJ2-2
v_call: TRBV20-1
cdr3_nt: TGCAGTGCTAGTCGGCGGGAGAGAACCGGGGAGCTGTTTTTT
cdr3_aa: CSASRRERTGELFF

clone_size: many
d_call: TRBD2
j_call: TRBJ2-3
v_call: TRBV4-3
cdr3_nt: TGCGCCAGCAGCCAAGGCGTCACCCTAGCGGGGTACACAGATACGCAGTATTTT
cdr3_aa: CASSQGVTLAGYTDTQYF

clone_size: many
d_call: -
j_call: TRBJ2-5
v_call: TRBV20-1
cdr3_nt: TGCAGTGCGGCTGTTGGGGGGCATTTACAAGAGACCCAGTACTTC
cdr3_aa: CSAAVGGHLQETQYF

clone_size: -
d_call: -
j_call: TRBJ1-2
v_call: TRBV29-1
cdr3_nt: TGCAGCGTTGAAGGCCCCCGCCGCCAGGAGAATGGCTACACCTTC
cdr3_aa: CSVEGPRRQENGYTF

clone_size: many
d_call: -
j_call: TRBJ1-2
v_call: TRBV7-2
cdr3_nt: TGTGCCAGCAGCTTAGACAGGGACCTGTATGGCTACACCTTC
cdr3_aa: CASSLDRDLYGYTF

clone_size: -
d_call: TRBD1
j_call: TRBJ2-1
v_call: TRBV15
cdr3_nt: TGTGCCACCAGCCAAACGACAGGGGCTCACAATGAGCAGTTCTTC
cdr3_aa: CATSQTTGAHNEQFF

clone_size: -
d_call: -
j_call: TRBJ2-5
v_call: TRBV12-3/TRBV12-4
cdr3_nt: TGTGCCAGCACCAACGGGGACACCCCAAGGGAGACCCAGTACTTC
cdr3_aa: CASTNGDTPRETQYF

clone_size: many
d_call: -
j_call: TRBJ1-1
v_call: TRBV7-9
cdr3_nt: TGTGCCAGCAGCTTAGCGCTGGCCGAGGGGACTGAAGCTTTCTTT
cdr3_aa: CASSLALAEGTEAFF

clone_size: many
d_call: -
j_call: TRBJ1-5
v_call: TRBV7-2
cdr3_nt: TGTGCCAGCAGCCCCGGGTTGAGGGGGAAGCAGCCCCAGCATTTT
cdr3_aa: CASSPGLRGKQPQHF

clone_size: -
d_call: -
j_call: TRBJ2-1
v_call: TRBV6-6
cdr3_nt: TGTGCCAGCAGGAGACCGGACAAGTACAATGAGCAGTTCTTC
cdr3_aa: CASRRPDKYNEQFF

clone_size: -
d_call: -
j_call: TRBJ2-1
v_call: TRBV7-6
cdr3_nt: TGTGCCAGCAGCTTACGGGCGGGAAGATCCTACAATGAGCAGTTCTTC
cdr3_aa: CASSLRAGRSYNEQFF

clone_size: -
d_call: -
j_call: TRBJ1-1
v_call: TRBV3-1
cdr3_nt: TGTGCCAGCAGCCAAGAGGGGTGGGGACGTTTGAACACTGAAGCTTTCTTT
cdr3_aa: CASSQEGWGRLNTEAFF

clone_size: many
d_call: -
j_call: TRBJ2-2
v_call: TRBV27
cdr3_nt: TGTGCCAGCAGTCCCATTTGGGGCCGAGGGGTCGGGGAGCTGTTTTTT
cdr3_aa: CASSPIWGRGVGELFF

clone_size: -
d_call: TRBD1
j_call: TRBJ2-7
v_call: TRBV7-3
cdr3_nt: TGTGCCAGCAGGATGACAGGGGGCGTCCACGAGCAGTACTTC
cdr3_aa: CASRMTGGVHEQYF

clone_size: few
d_call: -
j_call: TRBJ1-1
v_call: TRBV7-2
cdr3_nt: TGTGCCAGCAGCCGGGGGGGCGCAGACACTGAAGCTTTCTTT
cdr3_aa: CASSRGGADTEAFF

clone_size: many
d_call: -
j_call: TRBJ2-2
v_call: TRBV19
cdr3_nt: TGTGCCAGTAGTATCTCGGCTAGCCCCGGGGAGCTGTTTTTT
cdr3_aa: CASSISASPGELFF

clone_size: -
d_call: -
j_call: TRBJ1-2
v_call: TRBV7-6
cdr3_nt: TGTGCCAGCAGCATGGGGGCTAGTAACTATGGCTACACCTTC
cdr3_aa: CASSMGASNYGYTF

clone_size: -
d_call: -
j_call: TRBJ2-6
v_call: TRBV10-3
cdr3_nt: TGTGCCATCGGTGCGGATTCTGTGGCCAACGTCCTGACTTTC
cdr3_aa: CAIGADSVANVLTF

clone_size: many
d_call: TRBD1
j_call: TRBJ2-7
v_call: TRBV7-2
cdr3_nt: TGTGCCAGCAGCTTAGGTGGGACAGGGGCCTACGAGCAGTACTTC
cdr3_aa: CASSLGGTGAYEQYF

clone_size: -
d_call: -
j_call: TRBJ2-1
v_call: TRBV6-2/TRBV6-3
cdr3_nt: TGTGCCAGCAGGGGTGTGGGGTACAATGAGCAGTTCTTC
cdr3_aa: CASRGVGYNEQFF

clone_size: many
d_call: -
j_call: TRBJ2-1
v_call: TRBV7-9
cdr3_nt: TGTGCCAGCAGCTCCCCCCGGTGGACCAGCTCCTACAATGAGCAGTTCTTC
cdr3_aa: CASSSPRWTSSYNEQFF

clone_size: many
d_call: -
j_call: TRBJ2-4
v_call: TRBV28
cdr3_nt: TGTGCCAGCAGTTTGATGGATCTAGCCAAAAACATTCAGTACTTC
cdr3_aa: CASSLMDLAKNIQYF

clone_size: few
d_call: -
j_call: TRBJ1-5
v_call: TRBV20-1
cdr3_nt: TGCAGTGCTAGGCCAGACGTAGTAGGCAATCAGCCCCAGCATTTT
cdr3_aa: CSARPDVVGNQPQHF

clone_size: many
d_call: TRBD1
j_call: TRBJ2-2
v_call: TRBV6-1
cdr3_nt: TGTGCCAGCCGACAGGGGGCGGTCACCGGGGAGCTGTTTTTT
cdr3_aa: CASRQGAVTGELFF

clone_size: -
d_call: -
j_call: TRBJ2-1
v_call: TRBV7-8
cdr3_nt: TGTGCCAGCAGCCCCGGTATCGGCCTTGAGCAGTTCTTC
cdr3_aa: CASSPGIGLEQFF

clone_size: many
d_call: -
j_call: TRBJ2-3
v_call: TRBV5-1
cdr3_nt: TGCGCCAGCAGCTTGGCCAAGGGCCCTACCACAGATACGCAGTATTTT
cdr3_aa: CASSLAKGPTTDTQYF

clone_size: -
d_call: -
j_call: TRBJ1-1
v_call: TRBV7-2
cdr3_nt: TGTGCCAGCAGCTTAGATCGGGTTTTCGTGAACACTGAAGCTTTCTTT
cdr3_aa: CASSLDRVFVNTEAFF

clone_size: many
d_call: TRBD1
j_call: TRBJ1-4
v_call: TRBV7-2
cdr3_nt: TGTGCCAGCAGCTTAGGACCGACAGGGGTCGGCGAAAAACTGTTTTTT
cdr3_aa: CASSLGPTGVGEKLFF

clone_size: -
d_call: -
j_call: TRBJ2-2
v_call: TRBV20-1
cdr3_nt: TGCAGTGCCGCTCGGGGAGCCGGGGAGCTGTTTTTT
cdr3_aa: CSAARGAGELFF

clone_size: many
d_call: TRBD1
j_call: TRBJ2-3
v_call: TRBV12-3/TRBV12-4
cdr3_nt: TGTGCCAGCAGAGGTGACAGGGGGCATGCAGATACGCAGTATTTT
cdr3_aa: CASRGDRGHADTQYF

clone_size: many
d_call: TRBD2
j_call: TRBJ2-5
v_call: TRBV7-2
cdr3_nt: TGTGCCAGCAGCCGGAGGGGCGGGGGGGCAGAGACCCAGTACTTC
cdr3_aa: CASSRRGGGAETQYF